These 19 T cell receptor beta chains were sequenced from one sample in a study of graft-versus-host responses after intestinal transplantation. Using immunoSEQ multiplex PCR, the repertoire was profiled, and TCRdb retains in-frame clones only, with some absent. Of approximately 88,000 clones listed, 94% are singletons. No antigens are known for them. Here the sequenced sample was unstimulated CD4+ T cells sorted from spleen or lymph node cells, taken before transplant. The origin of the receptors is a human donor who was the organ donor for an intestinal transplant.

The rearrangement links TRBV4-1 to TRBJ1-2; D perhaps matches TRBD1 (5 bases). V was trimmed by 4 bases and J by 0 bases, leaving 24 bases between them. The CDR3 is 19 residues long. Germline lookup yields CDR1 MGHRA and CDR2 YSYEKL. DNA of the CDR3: TGCGCCAGCAGCCTCAACCCTGGGGGGGGGAGATCCCCTAACTATGGCTACACCTTC. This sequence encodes CASSLNPGGGRSPNYGYTF.

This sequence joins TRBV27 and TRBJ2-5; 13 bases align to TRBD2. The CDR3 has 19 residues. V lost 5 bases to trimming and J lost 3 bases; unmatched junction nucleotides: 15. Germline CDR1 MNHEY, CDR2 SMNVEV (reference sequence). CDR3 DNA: TGTGCCAGCAGTCCATTACTACCGGGACTAGCGGGGTATAAAGAGACCCAGTACTTC. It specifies CASSPLLPGLAGYKETQYF.

The CDR3 DNA reads TGCAGCGTTGAGGTTGTGGGGACAGGGAGCTCCTACGAGCAGTACTTC. This translates into CSVEVVGTGSSYEQYF. J is TRBJ2-7 and V is TRBV29-1, with TRBD1 matching over 9 bases. Germline V lookup: CDR1 SQVTM, CDR2 ANQGSEA. Germline trimming cut 3 bases from V and 0 bases from J; bases unmatched to any gene: 9. CDR3 size: 16 residues.

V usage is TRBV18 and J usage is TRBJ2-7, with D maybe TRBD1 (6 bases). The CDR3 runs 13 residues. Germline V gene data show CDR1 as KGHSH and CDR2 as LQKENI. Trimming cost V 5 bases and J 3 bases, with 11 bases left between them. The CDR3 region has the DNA TGTGCCAGCTCATCGGCACAGGGCTACGAGCAGTACTTC. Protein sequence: CASSSAQGYEQYF.

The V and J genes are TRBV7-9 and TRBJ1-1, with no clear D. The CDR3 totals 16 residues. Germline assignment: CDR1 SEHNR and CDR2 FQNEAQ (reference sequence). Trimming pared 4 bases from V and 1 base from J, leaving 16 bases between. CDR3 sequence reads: CASSSEGRTGNTEAFF. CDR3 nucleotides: TGTGCCAGCAGCTCCGAAGGAAGGACGGGGAACACTGAAGCTTTCTTT.

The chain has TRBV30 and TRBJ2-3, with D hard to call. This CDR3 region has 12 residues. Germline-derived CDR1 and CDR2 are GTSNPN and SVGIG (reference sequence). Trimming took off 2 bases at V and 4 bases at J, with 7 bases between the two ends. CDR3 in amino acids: CAWSPPSDTQYF. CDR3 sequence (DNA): TGTGCCTGGAGTCCCCCCTCAGATACGCAGTATTTT.

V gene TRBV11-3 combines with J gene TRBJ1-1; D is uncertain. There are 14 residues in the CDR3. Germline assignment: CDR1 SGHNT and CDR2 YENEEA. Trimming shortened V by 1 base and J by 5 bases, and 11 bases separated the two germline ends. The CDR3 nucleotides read TGTGCCAGCAGCTTAGTATCCGGACGGACTGAAGCTTTCTTT. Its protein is CASSLVSGRTEAFF.

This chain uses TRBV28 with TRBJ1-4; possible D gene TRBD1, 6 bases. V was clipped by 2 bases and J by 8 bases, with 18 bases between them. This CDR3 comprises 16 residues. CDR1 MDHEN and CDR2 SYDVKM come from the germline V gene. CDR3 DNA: TGTGCCAGCAGTTTAGTCCTACAGGGACGGCGCGAAAAACTGTTTTTT. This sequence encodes CASSLVLQGRREKLFF. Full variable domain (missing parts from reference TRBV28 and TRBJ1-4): DVKVTQSSRYLVKRTGEKVFLECVQDMDHENMFWYRQDPGLGLRLIYFSYDVKMKEKGDIPEGYSVSREKKERFSLILESASTNQTSMYLCASSLVLQGRREKLFFGSGTQLSVL.

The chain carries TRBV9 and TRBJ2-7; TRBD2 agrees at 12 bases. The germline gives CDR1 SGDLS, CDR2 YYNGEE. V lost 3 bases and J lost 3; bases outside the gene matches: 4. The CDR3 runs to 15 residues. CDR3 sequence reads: CASSGGLAGFYEQYF. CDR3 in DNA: TGTGCCAGCAGCGGAGGACTAGCGGGGTTCTACGAGCAGTACTTC.

The CDR3 region is CATSSRDRGYSGANVLTF. The CDR3 DNA is TGTGCCACCAGCAGTCGGGACAGGGGCTACTCTGGGGCCAACGTCCTGACTTTC. The chain uses TRBV15 and TRBJ2-6; 10 positions match TRBD1. V gave up 3 bases and J gave up 0 bases; unmatched junction bases: 5. The CDR3 is 18 amino acids. Per the germline V gene, CDR1 is LNHNV and CDR2 is YYDKDF (reference sequence).

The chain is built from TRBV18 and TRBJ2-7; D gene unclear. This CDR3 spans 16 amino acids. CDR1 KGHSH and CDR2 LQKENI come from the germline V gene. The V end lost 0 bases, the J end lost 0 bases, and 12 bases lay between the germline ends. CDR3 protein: CASSPPSGQSSYEQYF. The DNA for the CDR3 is TGTGCCAGCTCACCACCCTCAGGCCAGAGCTCCTACGAGCAGTACTTC.

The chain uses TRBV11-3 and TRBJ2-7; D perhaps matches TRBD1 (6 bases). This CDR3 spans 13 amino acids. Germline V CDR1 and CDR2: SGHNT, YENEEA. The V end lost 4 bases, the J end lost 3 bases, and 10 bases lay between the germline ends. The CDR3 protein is CASSYGQNYEQYF. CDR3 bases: TGTGCCAGCAGCTATGGACAGAACTACGAGCAGTACTTC. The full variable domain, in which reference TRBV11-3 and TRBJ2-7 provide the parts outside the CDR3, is EAGVVQSPRYKIIEKKQPVAFWCNPISGHNTLYWYLQNLGQGPELLIRYENEEAVDDSQLPKDRFSAERLKGVDSTLKIQPAELGDSAVYLCASSYGQNYEQYFGPGTRLTVT.

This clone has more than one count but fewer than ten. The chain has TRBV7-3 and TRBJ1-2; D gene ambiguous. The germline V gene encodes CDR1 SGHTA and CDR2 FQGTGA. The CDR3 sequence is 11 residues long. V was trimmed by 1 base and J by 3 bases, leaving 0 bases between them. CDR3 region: CASSLNYGYTF. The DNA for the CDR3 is TGTGCCAGCAGCTTAAACTATGGCTACACCTTC.

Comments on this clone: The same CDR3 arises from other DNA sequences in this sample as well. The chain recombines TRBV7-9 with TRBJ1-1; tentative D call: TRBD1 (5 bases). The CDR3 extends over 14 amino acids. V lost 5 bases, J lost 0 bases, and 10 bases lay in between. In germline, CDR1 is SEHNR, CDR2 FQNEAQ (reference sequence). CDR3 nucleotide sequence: TGTGCCAGCAGCCCCCCAGGGTTGAACACTGAAGCTTTCTTT. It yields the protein CASSPPGLNTEAFF.

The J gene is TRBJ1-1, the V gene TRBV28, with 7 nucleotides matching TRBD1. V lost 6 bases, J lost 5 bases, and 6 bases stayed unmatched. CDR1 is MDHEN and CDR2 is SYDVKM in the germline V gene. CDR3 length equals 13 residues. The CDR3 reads CASRLTGRTEAFF. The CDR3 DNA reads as TGTGCCAGCAGGTTGACAGGGCGGACTGAAGCTTTCTTT. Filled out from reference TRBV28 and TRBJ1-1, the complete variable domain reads DVKVTQSSRYLVKRTGEKVFLECVQDMDHENMFWYRQDPGLGLRLIYFSYDVKMKEKGDIPEGYSVSREKKERFSLILESASTNQTSMYLCASRLTGRTEAFFGQGTRLTVV.

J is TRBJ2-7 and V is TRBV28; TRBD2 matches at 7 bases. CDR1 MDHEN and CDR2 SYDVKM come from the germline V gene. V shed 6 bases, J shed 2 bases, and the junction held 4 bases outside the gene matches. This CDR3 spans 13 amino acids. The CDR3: CASRGSGAYEQYF. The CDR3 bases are TGTGCCAGCAGGGGGAGCGGGGCCTACGAGCAGTACTTC.

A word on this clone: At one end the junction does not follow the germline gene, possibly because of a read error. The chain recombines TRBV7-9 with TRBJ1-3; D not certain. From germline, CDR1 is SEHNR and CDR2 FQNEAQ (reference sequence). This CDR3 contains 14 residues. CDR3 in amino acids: CASSITNSGNTTYF. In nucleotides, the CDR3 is TGTGCCAGCAGCATCACCAACTCTGGAAACACCACATATTTT.

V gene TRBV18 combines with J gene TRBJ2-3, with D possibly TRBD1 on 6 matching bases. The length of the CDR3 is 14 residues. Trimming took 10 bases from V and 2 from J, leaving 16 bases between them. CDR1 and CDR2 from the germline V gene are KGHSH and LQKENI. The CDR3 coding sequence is TGTGCCAACCGGAAGGGGGTGGACACAGATACGCAGTATTTT. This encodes CANRKGVDTDTQYF.

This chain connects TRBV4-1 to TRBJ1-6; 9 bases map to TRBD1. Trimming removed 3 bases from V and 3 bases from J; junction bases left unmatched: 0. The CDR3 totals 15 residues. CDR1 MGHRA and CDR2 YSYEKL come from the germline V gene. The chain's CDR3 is CASSQGQGYNSPLHF. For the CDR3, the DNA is TGCGCCAGCAGCCAGGGACAGGGCTATAATTCACCCCTCCACTTT.